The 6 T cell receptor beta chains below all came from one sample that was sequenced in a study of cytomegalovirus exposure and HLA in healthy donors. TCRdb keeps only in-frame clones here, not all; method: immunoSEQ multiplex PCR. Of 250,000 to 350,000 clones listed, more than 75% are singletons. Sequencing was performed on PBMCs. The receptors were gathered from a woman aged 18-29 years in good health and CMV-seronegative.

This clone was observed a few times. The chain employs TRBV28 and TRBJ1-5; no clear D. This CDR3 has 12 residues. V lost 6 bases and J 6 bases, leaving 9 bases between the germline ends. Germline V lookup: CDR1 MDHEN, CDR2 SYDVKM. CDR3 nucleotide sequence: TGTGCCAGCAGACAGAGGGTTCAGCCCCAGCATTTT. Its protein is CASRQRVQPQHF.

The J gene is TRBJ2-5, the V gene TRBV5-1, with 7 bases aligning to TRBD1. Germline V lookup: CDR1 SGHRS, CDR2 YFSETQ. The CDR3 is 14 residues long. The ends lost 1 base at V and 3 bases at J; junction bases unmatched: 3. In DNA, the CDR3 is TGCGCCAGCAGCTTGTCGGACAGGAAAGAGACCCAGTACTTC. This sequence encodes CASSLSDRKETQYF.

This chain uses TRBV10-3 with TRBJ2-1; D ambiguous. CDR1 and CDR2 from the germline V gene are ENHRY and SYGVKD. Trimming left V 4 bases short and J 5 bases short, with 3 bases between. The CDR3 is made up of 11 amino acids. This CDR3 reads CAISGHNEQFF. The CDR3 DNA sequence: TGTGCCATCAGTGGGCACAATGAGCAGTTCTTC.

The DNA for the CDR3 is TGTGCCAGCAGCTTATTATTCCAGCCCCAGCATTTT. Protein product: CASSLLFQPQHF. The chain recombines TRBV7-2 with TRBJ1-5, with no clear D. The CDR3 totals 12 residues. From germline, CDR1 is SGHTA and CDR2 FQGNSA. Trimming removed 2 bases at V and 7 bases at J, with 6 bases between. Supplemented by reference TRBV7-2 and TRBJ1-5, the full variable domain reads GAGVSQSPSNKVTEKGKDVELRCDPISGHTALYWYRQSLGQGLEFLIYFQGNSAPDKSGLPSDRFSAERTGGSVSTLTIQRTQQEDSAVYLCASSLLFQPQHFGDGTRLSIL.

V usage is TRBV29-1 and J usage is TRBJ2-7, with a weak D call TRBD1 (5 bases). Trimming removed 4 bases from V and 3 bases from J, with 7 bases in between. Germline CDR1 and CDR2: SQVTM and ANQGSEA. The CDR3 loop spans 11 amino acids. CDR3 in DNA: TGCAGCGTTGTCAGGGACTACGAGCAGTACTTC. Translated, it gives CSVVRDYEQYF.

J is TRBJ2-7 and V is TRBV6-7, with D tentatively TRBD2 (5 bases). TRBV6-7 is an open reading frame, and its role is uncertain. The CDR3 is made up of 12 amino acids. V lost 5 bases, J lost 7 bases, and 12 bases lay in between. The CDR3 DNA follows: TGTGCCAGCAGTACGTGGGAGAGAGAGCAGTACTTC. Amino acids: CASSTWEREQYF.